Here is one T cell receptor beta chain with its context. The specificity of this receptor is unknown. No base quality information exists; no much larger clone differs at one position. This entry is derived from a study of cytomegalovirus exposure and HLA in healthy donors (dated by TCRdb to the late 2010s). Concerning the study at large: An earlier analysis of around 600 of the donors reported roughly 300 Gb of sequence data and 117 million unique TCR beta sequences from some 180 million T cells. An early release covering roughly 640 HLA-typed donors comprised about 320 gigabases of sequencing data and 65 million to 100 million unique TCR sequences. The genetic ancestry cluster associated with self-reported Caucasian donors included 81% of the 398 genotyped donors. The study aimed to test whether signatures of past pathogen exposure could be identified by cataloging public T cell receptors. Using immunosequencing, the study profiled T cell repertoires from roughly 650 subjects and related those repertoires to cytomegalovirus serostatus. Besides the first cohort of around 670 subjects, a separate validation cohort made up of roughly 130 different subjects was used. To predict cytomegalovirus infection status, the study brought together high-throughput TCR immunosequencing, statistical association of individual TCRs with disease status, and machine learning. A later analysis re-analyzed previously published TCR beta repertoires from 666 donors and added high-resolution HLA genotyping to study TCR occurrence patterns. Rather than drawing on any new phenotypic data, the later analysis identified candidate immune exposures from TCR beta sequences and the way those sequences occurred across donors. In an earlier analysis of 550 to 700 of the donors, high-throughput TCR beta sequencing was used to judge whether each TCR beta V gene segment behaved as functional or pseudogenic. Alongside the repertoire data, information on donor age, sex, ethnicity and CMV serostatus was compiled. A later genetic analysis used genome-wide SNP genotypes for about 65% of the roughly 700 donors, treating that subset as a discovery cohort. All discovery cohort repertoires had been generated using a single sequencing platform. Class I and class II HLA loci were covered by the typing at four-digit resolution. Typing coverage differed by locus: A, B, C, DRB1 and DQB1 were typed in roughly 629-630 donors, DQA1 in about 510, DPA1 in nearly 610, and DPB1 in 450 to 480. Because of strong linkage in the cohort, five DR-DQ haplotypes were treated as single units for association and clustering. Among about 360 genotyped donors of the cohort, an average of 235,054 unique TCR beta nucleotide sequences were sequenced per donor, about a sixth of them non-productive.

Broader findings and caveats from the paper: Broadly in line with IMGT annotations, most TCR beta V segments showed up in productive rearrangements about 87% or about 30% of the time in an earlier analysis of under 700 of the donors. In a later analysis, around 15,000 TCR beta sequences were associated with specific HLA alleles at a false discovery rate of 0.05. Immune exposure information for the cohort was limited to CMV serostatus. A further reported finding was that TCR beta sequences accurately predicted the HLA-A and HLA-B alleles for most subjects in the first cohort. A later analysis found that HLA-associated TCR beta chains were more clonally expanded and had lower generation probabilities than equally common non-associated chains. In this cohort, only TCR beta chains were sequenced, and detectable features were limited by the absence of alpha or paired-chain data. Because the 87-base-pair reads could not distinguish some IMGT-functional V segments, including TRBV6-2 and TRBV6-3, those segments were excluded. It was suggested by the authors that the approach could potentially be generalized to other disease states and immunological phenotypes. The classifier was reported to diagnose cytomegalovirus status with high specificity and sensitivity in both the original and validation cohorts. A later genetic analysis associated a missense DCLRE1C variant with V-gene and J-gene trimming of TCR beta chains, and an independent cohort replicated the association. The study listed 164 TCR beta chains as associated with cytomegalovirus. In a later analysis, the rate of TCR association differed among HLA loci, with DRB1 alleles having the most associated TCRs and HLA-C alleles having the fewest. When HLA alleles, especially DR and DQ, strongly co-occurred, TCR associations were difficult to assign to individual alleles. In a later genetic analysis, fewer N-insertions in productive TCRs were reported among donors in an Asian-associated ancestry cluster than the roughly 640-donor mean. A cluster of highly shared sequence variants was judged likely to represent a technical artifact of the sequencing pipeline. Linkage disequilibrium might explain the correlated functional status among segregating V segments, but an unknown experimental factor could not be excluded. According to a later analysis, parvovirus B19, influenza, CMV and Epstein-Barr virus appeared linked to several top co-occurrence clusters. According to a later analysis, most CMV-associated TCR beta chains appeared to be HLA-restricted, and the HLA associations seemed to be driven largely by CMV exposure. Most TCR sequences were observed very rarely across donors, whereas some public TCRs were present in many individuals. Presence/absence analyses assumed roughly uniform sequencing depth across donors, an assumption that may not hold. Because counts were too low, around 17 rarely observed V segments, including chromosome 9 orphons, were left out of the earlier analysis of about 500 of the donors. Because HLA typing was missing for some donors at each locus, association tests included only the typed subset. A few of the identified cytomegalovirus-associated TCR beta chains were confirmed in vitro to be specific for cytomegalovirus antigens.

The cohort consisted of hundreds of healthy bone marrow donors. At the time of sampling, every cohort member was nominally healthy, though immune exposures that went unrecorded were likely present. The donor was CMV seronegative and belonged to the group of around 400 seronegative cohort members. A peripheral blood sample was provided by each donor, and peripheral blood mononuclear cells were used for TCR beta sequencing. Genomic DNA extraction from the blood cell samples was performed with the Qiagen DNeasy Blood Extraction Kit. The library was generated by the immunoSEQ multiplex PCR assay. For the multiplex PCR, a mixture combining 60 forward primers for TCR Vbeta segments and 13 reverse primers for TCR Jbeta segments was used. Amplification of the CDR3 region of rearranged TCR beta genes was performed with a multiplex PCR assay on genomic DNA. The amplified TCR beta libraries were sequenced on the Illumina HiSeq System as 87-base-pair reads. The authors processed their data as follows. A later analysis tallied 70 million to 100 million unique TCR beta chains across the 666 repertoires, and some 10 million of those chains were shared by two or more donors. A nearest-neighbor algorithm error-corrected the raw reads and collapsed the reads into unique sequences, merging closely related sequences to remove PCR and sequencing errors. To assign V, D and J gene segments, CDR3 sequences were aligned to IMGT reference sequences. For a sequence to be retained, at least a six-nucleotide match to both a V gene segment and a J gene segment was required. A rearrangement was called productive if the CDR3 had no stop codons and remained in frame with V and J, and every other rearrangement was called non-productive. Following IMGT convention, CDR3 was defined as the stretch from the second conserved V-encoded cysteine up to the conserved J-encoded phenylalanine. The earlier analysis of 500 to 600 of the donors excluded sequences that lacked an unambiguous match to a single V gene segment. In an earlier analysis of several hundred of the donors, V segments were called functional above 56.7% productive rearrangements and were called segregating when the between-donor standard deviation exceeded 5%. A statistical classification framework was built for diagnosing cytomegalovirus status from the catalog of TCR beta chain sequences. V and J gene assignment, in a later analysis, came from comparing TCR nucleotide sequences with IMGT/GENE-DB human TR gene sequences. A later analysis assigned CDR3 sequences and most-parsimonious VDJ recombination scenarios with the TCRdist pipeline. In a later analysis, each TCR beta chain was defined by its CDR3 amino acid sequence together with its V-gene family, and reads without a unique V-gene family were excluded. To address suspected cross-contamination and a sequencing artifact, a later analysis removed around 590 highly shared, low-generation-probability nucleotide sequences. For each public chain, a later analysis derived a clonal expansion index from normalized ranks of inferred template counts within each repertoire. In a later analysis, generation probabilities were computed with a VDJ recombination model fitted to out-of-frame rearrangements, and the resulting probabilities were checked against IGoR. A later analysis scored TCR-TCR, TCR-HLA and TCR-CMV co-occurrence with hypergeometric tests, applying a repertoire-size bias correction to TCR pairs. A later analysis estimated false discovery rates by permuting HLA or CMV assignments 20 times. A later analysis grouped co-occurring TCRs with DBSCAN, adding TCRdist sequence similarity when clustering within HLA-allele-positive subsets. Repertoires with fewer than 30,000 or more than 120,000 public chains, plus five repertoires with anomalous nucleotide sharing, were excluded from co-occurrence clustering. TCRdb carries this immuneACCESS record with in-frame sequences only. Its versions omit some clonotypes, under half of them owing to an unresolved V gene in the studies checked, with the rest unexplained. V and J calls and clone size come straight from that table; D and trimming were deduced from the DNA. The sample data list 110,000 or so clones, and 82% of these were observed just once. The ten largest clones take up around 2.7% of the sample.

V loses 1 base, J loses 7 bases, and the germline ends lie 12 bases apart. Spanning cysteine to phenylalanine, the CDR3 consists of 14 amino acids. Only the CDR3 region is kept as DNA, spanning 42 bases read in frame from base 1. CDR1 SGHRS and CDR2 YFSETQ were looked up in the germline V gene. The specimen sequenced was PBMCs. Rearrangement joined TRBV5-1 to TRBJ2-1; TRBD2 is possibly the D segment (5 matching bases). This sequence originates from a woman under 30 in good health and CMV-seronegative. The CDR3 protein sequence reads: CASSLHPRGNEQFF. The nucleotide sequence reads as follows: TGCGCCAGCAGCTTGCACCCCCGAGGGAATGAGCAGTTCTTC. The variable domain in full, with residues beyond the CDR3 obtained from the reference TRBV5-1 and TRBJ2-1 genes, is KAGVTQTPRYLIKTRGQQVTLSCSPISGHRSVSWYQQTPGQGLQFLFEYFSETQRNKGNFPGRFSGRQFSNSRSEMNVSTLELGDSALYLCASSLHPRGNEQFFGPGTRLTVL.